This T cell receptor beta chain was retrieved from a study of beta chain features in type 1 diabetes. In the study overall: Healthy donors, compared against patients, showed similar age, gender and cell yields. Findings of the study overall: For Type 1 diabetes patients, all four CD4+ subsets carried TCRB CDR3s that were moderately but significantly shorter. Insertion counts at VDJ junctions were lower in type 1 diabetes patients, who also showed more deletions there.

Only a few counts were recorded for this clone. Its specificity is unknown. What was sequenced were expressed TCRB transcripts, since all of the isolated RNA had been reverse transcribed. Produced via immunoSEQ multiplex PCR; TCRdb's table is partial and in-frame only. This sample has 250,000 to 300,000 clones, with 14% found just once. Material: naive CD4+ T cells from blood. The sequence was obtained from a young man with type 1 diabetes.

The CDR3, as DNA: TGTGCCAGCAGCTTACAGGGCATGAACACTGAAGCTTTCTTT. Translated: CASSLQGMNTEAFF. The chain couples TRBV5-4 to TRBJ1-1; TRBD1 is a possible D gene (6 bases). Germline V gene data show CDR1 as SGHNT and CDR2 as YYREEE (reference sequence). V gave up 2 bases and J gave up 0 bases, with 8 bases separating them. This CDR3 comprises 14 residues.